The entry below gives a single T cell receptor beta chain sequence along with its context. The antigen this receptor binds is unknown. One base away there is no much larger clone; base qualities are not given. The data derive from a study of blood T cell repertoires in COVID-19 (TCRdb year 2020). Broadly, across the study: Samples covering the acute and convalescent phases of COVID-19 were provided by collaborators in the United States, Italy and Spain. HLA class I and class II types, where available, came from metadata supplied by the sample provider rather than from assay-based typing. The prospective study material was composed of cDNA or gDNA derived from T cells, B-cell-depleted T cells, or PBMCs. The dataset comprised deeply sampled blood TCRbeta repertoires from subjects exposed to, actively infected with, or recovered from COVID-19. The sample metadata nearly always contained a de-identified subject ID, COVID-19 status, age in years and sex. The samples were drawn from two sources: the first 160 participants of the ongoing ImmuneRACE study, and 1,254 subjects contributed by 6 global collaborators. The repertoires were released in a freely available public database meant as a resource for research on the immune response to SARS-CoV-2.

The paper's findings and limits, for the study overall: How much clinical and demographic metadata was included differed by source and by participant, and the metadata was provided uncurated.

The collaborating institutions used their own protocols to collect whole blood in K2EDTA tubes. For TCRbeta analysis, collaborator samples were shipped as frozen whole blood, as isolated PBMCs, or as DNA extracted from either sample type. The immunoSEQ Assay, a bias-controlled multiplex PCR, was used to amplify TCRbeta CDR3 regions from genomic DNA. The paper's processing steps were these. Within the assay, amplification of reference gene primers was used to estimate how many nucleated cells each sample contained. Sequence reads were collapsed and filtered to measure the absolute abundance of every unique TCRbeta CDR3 rearrangement. Productive Simpson clonality was computed per sample as the square root of Simpson's diversity index over productive rearrangements. TCRdb took over this immuneACCESS table, retaining in-frame rearrangements with V and J assigned. Such tables are incomplete; in checked studies, under half of the missing clones stem from an unresolved V gene, and the remainder is unexplained. D and trimming come from the DNA, and the V and J calls and clone size come from that table. The sample profile shows about 100,000 clones; more than 65% of them were found once. Roughly a third of the sample is taken by the ten largest.

Cut back by 2 bases and 0 bases, the V and J ends lie 13 bases apart. Reading the germline V gene (reference sequence) gives CDR1 GTSNPN and CDR2 SVGIG. From the cysteine up to the phenylalanine, the CDR3 has a length of 15 residues. Here the CDR3 DNA is all that survives: 45 bases in frame from base 1. The clonotype originates from a man between 70 and 80 years old with active or convalescent COVID-19. The sequenced material came from peripheral blood. The chain is made from TRBV30 and TRBJ1-2, with TRBD1 as a weak D call on 6 bases. The sequenced DNA is TGTGCCTGGAGTACTGGACAGCTATCTAACTATGGCTACACCTTC. Its protein is CAWSTGQLSNYGYTF. The full variable domain, with segments outside the CDR3 supplied by the reference TRBV30 and TRBJ1-2 proteins, appears as SQTIHQWPATLVQPVGSPLSLECTVEGTSNPNLYWYRQAAGRGLQLLFYSVGIGQISSEVPQNLSASRPQDRQFILSSKKLLLSDSGFYLCAWSTGQLSNYGYTFGSGTRLTVV.